These 27 T cell receptor beta chains originate from one sample sequenced in a study of OX40 agonist ivuxolimab in advanced cancers. Library prep was done by the immunoSEQ multiplex PCR assay. TCRdb took this table from immuneACCESS and kept in-frame rearrangements with V and J called. Such tables lack part of the clones; where checked against another copy, unresolved V genes explain under half of the gap, and the rest is unexplained. In this sample the table shows some 44,000 clones, approximately 83% of which occur a single time. The ten largest account for 0.38% of the sample. The sequenced sample was CD4+ or CD8+ T cells sorted from blood, obtained in a trial of the OX40 agonist ivuxolimab. Source of these receptors: an adult with an advanced solid tumor such as melanoma, head and neck, liver or kidney cancer.

The chain carries TRBV7-2 and TRBJ1-1, with a possible D match to TRBD1 (5 bases). In germline, CDR1 is SGHTA, CDR2 FQGNSA. This CDR3 has 15 residues. Trimming removed 1 base at V and 1 base at J, with 10 bases between. CDR3 region: CASSLVRVGNTEAFF. The CDR3 DNA sequence: TGTGCCAGCAGCTTAGTCAGGGTGGGGAACACTGAAGCTTTCTTT.

The J gene is TRBJ2-2, the V gene TRBV2; weak D call: TRBD2 (5 bases). The CDR3 is 16 amino acids. Germline lookup yields CDR1 SNHLY and CDR2 FYNNEI. V lost 7 bases and J 4 bases, leaving 19 bases between the germline ends. The CDR3 protein is CASKGWLAAATGELFF. The DNA of the CDR3 is TGTGCCAGCAAGGGTTGGCTAGCCGCGGCCACCGGGGAGCTGTTTTTT.

V and J are TRBV28 and TRBJ1-2; weak D call: TRBD1 (6 bases). CDR3 size: 13 residues. V lost 6 bases and J lost 4, with 12 bases in between. Germline CDR1 reads MDHEN; CDR2 reads SYDVKM. CDR3 sequence reads: CASSPGQSYGYTF. The DNA of the CDR3 is TGTGCCAGCAGCCCAGGACAGAGCTATGGCTACACCTTC.

The chain couples TRBV19 to TRBJ2-1; 9 bases match TRBD2. CDR3 length: 16 amino acids. Germline values: CDR1 LNHDA, CDR2 SQIVND (reference sequence). The V and J ends lost 4 bases and 4 bases, in that order; junction bases with no gene match: 8. The CDR3 nucleotides are TGTGCCAGTAGTAGTCTAGCGGGGCGGATATACAATGAGCAGTTCTTC. This codes for CASSSLAGRIYNEQFF.

The chain joins TRBV2 to TRBJ2-5; 12 bases match TRBD2. CDR1 and CDR2 (germline): SNHLY, FYNNEI. This CDR3 spans 15 amino acids. J gave up 4 bases and V 5 bases, and 5 bases lay outside the gene matches. CDR3 loop: CASSRLAGVGETQYF. In nucleotides, the CDR3 is TGTGCCAGCAGTCGACTAGCGGGGGTGGGAGAGACCCAGTACTTC.

The rearrangement uses TRBV13 and TRBJ2-1, with D unclear. Germline V gene data show CDR1 as PRHDT and CDR2 as FYEKMQ (reference sequence). The V end was cut by 3 bases, the J end by 0 bases, with 6 bases between. This CDR3 has 14 amino acids. DNA of the CDR3: TGTGCCAGCAGCTTGCGGAGCTCCTACAATGAGCAGTTCTTC. It translates to CASSLRSSYNEQFF.

The chain links TRBV5-6 to TRBJ2-3, with 8 bases identical to TRBD1. CDR1 and CDR2 from the germline V gene are SGHDT and YYEEEE. This CDR3 has 15 residues. V trimming: 4 bases; J trimming: 4 bases; junction bases outside the gene matches: 8. The CDR3 DNA sequence: TGTGCCAGCAGCCCCGGGACAGGCGGTGCAGATACGCAGTATTTT. Protein product: CASSPGTGGADTQYF. Full variable domain (missing parts from reference TRBV5-6 and TRBJ2-3): DAGVTQSPTHLIKTRGQQVTLRCSPKSGHDTVSWYQQALGQGPQFIFQYYEEEERQRGNFPDRFSGHQFPNYSSELNVNALLLGDSALYLCASSPGTGGADTQYFGPGTRLTVL.

The rearrangement joins TRBV9 to TRBJ2-7, with TRBD2 as a possible D gene (6 bases). CDR1 and CDR2 (germline): SGDLS, YYNGEE. CDR3 length: 16 residues. Trimming cost V 0 bases and J 4 bases, with 17 bases left between them. The CDR3 loop is CASSVEGQGGSYEQYF. In nucleotides, the CDR3 is TGTGCCAGCAGCGTAGAAGGCCAGGGAGGTTCATACGAGCAGTACTTC.

V gene TRBV28 combines with J gene TRBJ2-5; 9 bases are a match to TRBD1. V was pared by 7 bases and J by 9 bases, with 15 bases of the junction left unmatched. This CDR3 spans 15 amino acids. Germline V gene sequence: CDR1 MDHEN, CDR2 SYDVKM. CDR3 amino acids: CASIPWGQGMVAQYF. CDR3 DNA: TGTGCCAGCATACCCTGGGGACAGGGAATGGTCGCCCAGTACTTC.

This chain joins TRBV7-2 and TRBJ1-5; 7 bases agree with TRBD1. Per germline, CDR1 SGHTA and CDR2 FQGNSA. The V and J ends lost 1 base and 6 bases, in that order; junction bases with no gene match: 3. This CDR3 spans 14 amino acids. CDR3 sequence reads: CASSLGQGGQPQHF. In DNA, the CDR3 is TGTGCCAGCAGCTTAGGACAGGGAGGTCAGCCCCAGCATTTT.

The chain uses TRBV5-6 and TRBJ2-7; TRBD1 matches 7 bases. CDR1 is SGHDT and CDR2 is YYEEEE in the germline V gene. The CDR3 covers 13 residues. V lost 2 bases and J lost 2; bases outside the gene matches: 1. The CDR3 loop is CASSLTGAYEQYF. The CDR3 DNA sequence: TGTGCCAGCAGCTTAACAGGGGCCTACGAGCAGTACTTC. The variable domain in full, completed from reference TRBV5-6 and TRBJ2-7, reads DAGVTQSPTHLIKTRGQQVTLRCSPKSGHDTVSWYQQALGQGPQFIFQYYEEEERQRGNFPDRFSGHQFPNYSSELNVNALLLGDSALYLCASSLTGAYEQYFGPGTRLTVT.

The V call is TRBV6-6, the J call TRBJ2-7; D possibly corresponds to TRBD2 (5 bases). The ends were cut back, 4 bases at V and 5 bases at J, with 21 bases in the middle. This CDR3 is built from 16 residues. Per the germline V gene, CDR1 is MNHNY and CDR2 is SVGAGI (reference sequence). The CDR3 loop reads CASSLGSLLVANEQYF. CDR3 DNA sequence: TGTGCCAGCAGTTTGGGATCGCTACTAGTGGCTAACGAGCAGTACTTC.

This chain uses TRBV30 with TRBJ2-7, with D unclear. V was shortened by 1 base and J by 2 bases, with 9 bases between the two germline ends. Germline V gives CDR1 GTSNPN, CDR2 SVGIG (reference sequence). The CDR3 consists of 13 residues. CDR3 loop: CAWSEGLAYEQYF. CDR3 bases: TGTGCCTGGAGTGAGGGTCTTGCCTACGAGCAGTACTTC. Filled out from reference TRBV30 and TRBJ2-7, the complete variable domain reads SQTIHQWPATLVQPVGSPLSLECTVEGTSNPNLYWYRQAAGRGLQLLFYSVGIGQISSEVPQNLSASRPQDRQFILSSKKLLLSDSGFYLCAWSEGLAYEQYFGPGTRLTVT.

J is TRBJ2-1 and V is TRBV6-1; D possibly matches TRBD1 or TRBD2 (5 bases each). The CDR3 runs 13 residues. Germline CDR1 MNHNS, CDR2 SASEGT. V lost 5 bases and J 6 bases, leaving 11 bases between the germline ends. The CDR3 DNA sequence: TGTGCCAGCAGTCCCCGGGACGTCAATGAGCAGTTCTTC. Its protein product is CASSPRDVNEQFF.

The J gene is TRBJ2-1, the V gene TRBV5-6; D might be TRBD1 (6 bases). There are 15 residues in the CDR3. Per germline, CDR1 SGHDT and CDR2 YYEEEE. V dropped 2 bases and J dropped 8 bases, with 17 bases sitting between them. CDR3: CASSFQDRIGDEQFF. CDR3 bases: TGTGCCAGCAGCTTCCAGGACAGAATCGGTGATGAGCAGTTCTTC.

This chain uses TRBV7-2 with TRBJ2-3; D unresolved. CDR3 length: 13 residues. The germline V gene encodes CDR1 SGHTA and CDR2 FQGNSA. Trimming pared 0 bases from V and 6 bases from J, leaving 7 bases between. The CDR3 coding sequence is TGTGCCAGCAGCTTAGCGCTACCTGATACGCAGTATTTT. Encoded protein: CASSLALPDTQYF.

V gene TRBV28 combines with J gene TRBJ1-1, with 9 bases aligning to TRBD1. Germline V lookup: CDR1 MDHEN, CDR2 SYDVKM. The CDR3 covers 16 residues. With 8 bases clipped from V and 4 bases from J, the junction kept 14 bases outside the gene matches. The CDR3: CASLPYSGTGFTEAFF. The CDR3 DNA reads as TGTGCCAGCCTCCCCTACTCCGGGACAGGGTTCACTGAAGCTTTCTTT.

The chain couples TRBV19 to TRBJ1-3; unclear D gene. Per germline, CDR1 LNHDA and CDR2 SQIVND (reference sequence). This CDR3 is built from 15 residues. V was clipped by 7 bases and J by 0 bases, with 13 bases between them. The CDR3 loop reads CASTNPANSGNTIYF. For the CDR3, the DNA is TGTGCCAGTACTAATCCGGCCAACTCTGGAAACACCATATATTTT.

The genes are TRBV6-5 and TRBJ1-6; possible D gene TRBD1, 5 bases. Trimming took 5 bases from V and 7 from J, leaving 15 bases between them. CDR3 length: 15 amino acids. CDR1 is MNHEY and CDR2 is SVGAGI in the germline V gene. The CDR3 DNA follows: TGTGCCAGCAGTAGGGGAGGCCCAGGGAATTCACCCCTCCACTTT. Translation: CASSRGGPGNSPLHF.

The V call is TRBV5-1, the J call TRBJ1-5; TRBD1 aligns across 7 bases. The CDR3 runs to 15 residues. V lost 3 bases to trimming and J lost 4 bases; unmatched junction nucleotides: 7. Germline-derived CDR1 and CDR2 are SGHRS and YFSETQ. CDR3 nucleotide sequence: TGCGCCAGCAGCTCCGGACAGGAGGGGAATCAGCCCCAGCATTTT. Translating it yields CASSSGQEGNQPQHF.

The chain links TRBV6-6 to TRBJ2-7; D is undetermined. Trimming stripped 2 bases from V and 4 bases from J, with 9 bases between. This CDR3 region has 13 residues. Germline V gene data show CDR1 as MNHNY and CDR2 as SVGAGI (reference sequence). CDR3 protein: CASSYTDGYEQYF. The CDR3 nucleotides read TGTGCCAGCAGTTACACCGACGGGTACGAGCAGTACTTC.

The V and J genes are TRBV11-2 and TRBJ2-1; TRBD1 matches 11 bases. Germline-derived CDR1 and CDR2 are SGHAT and FQNNGV. The V gene end was trimmed by 5 bases and the J gene end by 12 bases; junction bases not matched to a gene: 9. The CDR3 length is 14 residues. This chain's CDR3 is CASSRGQGAARQFF. Here the CDR3 DNA reads TGTGCCAGCAGCCGCGGACAGGGGGCGGCTCGGCAGTTCTTC. Drawing the rest from reference TRBV11-2 and TRBJ2-1, the complete variable domain is EAGVAQSPRYKIIEKRQSVAFWCNPISGHATLYWYQQILGQGPKLLIQFQNNGVVDDSQLPKDRFSAERLKGVDSTLKIQPAKLEDSAVYLCASSRGQGAARQFFGPGTRLTVL.

The chain is built from TRBV29-1 and TRBJ1-5; D unclear. Trimming removed 6 bases at V and 0 bases at J, with 6 bases between. Germline V CDR1 and CDR2: SQVTM, ANQGSEA. The CDR3 totals 12 residues. This CDR3 reads CSVADSNQPQHF. In DNA, the CDR3 is TGCAGCGTCGCAGATAGCAATCAGCCCCAGCATTTT.

V and J are TRBV7-2 and TRBJ2-1, with no clear D. Germline V gene sequence: CDR1 SGHTA, CDR2 FQGNSA. V was pared by 1 base and J by 1 base, with 5 bases between. The CDR3 sequence is 14 residues long. CDR3 sequence reads: CASSLDRSYNEQFF. The CDR3 bases are TGTGCCAGCAGCTTAGACCGATCCTACAATGAGCAGTTCTTC.

The V gene is TRBV6-7, the J gene TRBJ1-5; 9 bases are a match to TRBD1. TRBV6-7 is marked as an open reading frame, function uncertain. This CDR3 contains 15 residues. Losses at the gene ends were 2 bases for V and 5 bases for J; bases not matched to a gene: 4. The DNA for the CDR3 is TGTGCCAGCAGTTACGGGACAGGGCTTCATCAGCCCCAGCATTTT. Its protein product is CASSYGTGLHQPQHF.

CDR3 in amino acids: CASSFSIGFYEQYF. The CDR3 region has the DNA TGTGCCAGCAGTTTTTCTATTGGGTTCTACGAGCAGTACTTC. The rearrangement joins TRBV28 to TRBJ2-7; D gene unclear. The CDR3 has 14 residues. Germline V gives CDR1 MDHEN, CDR2 SYDVKM. V lost 3 bases to trimming and J lost 3 bases, with 12 bases between them.

This chain links TRBV6-5 with TRBJ1-2; the D gene is possibly TRBD1 (5 bases). The ends were cut back, 5 bases at V and 1 base at J, with 14 bases in the middle. Germline V gene sequence: CDR1 MNHEY, CDR2 SVGAGI. There are 15 residues in the CDR3. The CDR3 nucleotides are TGTGCCAGCAGTCAGGCGGGACCTCTTAACTATGGCTACACCTTC. Its translation: CASSQAGPLNYGYTF.